In its sample, the clone carrying this T cell receptor (beta chain) was seen a few times. No antigen is known for it. The germline CDR1 and CDR2 sequences are DFQATT and SNEGSKA (reference sequence). V gave up 0 bases and J gave up 11 bases, with 17 bases separating them. The CDR3 contains 14 residues. Using unique molecular identifiers, the investigators prepared the TCRbeta library. Using its own MiXCR run on the PCR reads, TCRdb lists one record per CDR3 protein. Of just under 350,000 distinct CDR3 sequences in the sample, around 15% were seen once. This entry belongs to a study of T-cell reconstitution after alpha-beta-depleted transplantation in children. Study observations and caveats: Reportedly, only several hundred clones from non-depleted graft cells drove alpha-beta T-cell counts at about two months. T-cell counts and diversity at one year post-transplant came mainly from newly produced T cells.

Sequenced here: PBMCs, mostly from graft donor cells, sampled 360 days after TCRalphabeta/CD19-depleted stem cell transplant. The receptor was isolated from a male patient under 10 years old who had a stem cell transplant for acute lymphoblastic leukemia, so the T cells may come from the graft donor. The chain links TRBV20-1 to TRBJ2-4; D may match TRBD1 or TRBD2 (5 bases each). The CDR3 spells CSARDARGEGFQYF. CDR3 DNA sequence: TGCAGTGCTAGAGATGCGAGGGGAGAGGGGTTTCAGTACTTC.